The subject of this entry is one T cell receptor (beta chain). Its antigen is unknown. The input lacks base qualities; no much larger clone sits a single base away. According to the study, the label for this sample's treatment or condition signals: preoperative locoregional IRX-2 cytokine immunotherapy. The samples were obtained from a phase Ib study that tested preoperative, locoregional IRX-2 cytokine immunotherapy designed to prime immune responses. The donors were early-stage breast cancer patients who were given IRX-2 prior to surgery. Libraries were built with the immunoSEQ multiplex PCR assay. Imported from immuneACCESS, the table was reduced by TCRdb to in-frame sequences with V and J called. These copies leave out some clones; in studies compared against another copy, an unresolved V gene accounts for under half, and the cause of the remainder is not known. The sample table holds 34,000 or so clones, of which around 83% were seen once. The top ten clones comprise around 2.5% of the sample.

This specimen belongs to a study of preoperative IRX-2 immunotherapy in early breast cancer (dated by TCRdb to the late 2010s). Looking up the germline V gene yields CDR1 KGHSH and CDR2 LQKENI. The CDR3 covers 14 residues, taking in both the cysteine and the phenylalanine. Of all the DNA, just the CDR3 is kept, 42 bases in frame from base 1. The germline ends are 5 bases apart after V is trimmed by 3 bases and J by 0 bases. The receptor was isolated from a human donor with breast cancer. The receptor chain draws on TRBV18 and TRBJ1-4, with an unclear D gene assignment. The starting material was lymph node tissue, obtained from a patient treated with IRX-2 immunotherapy. The nucleotide sequence is given as TGTGCCAGCTCACCGAGTGCAACTAATGAAAAACTGTTTTTT. It codes for CASSPSATNEKLFF.